These T cell receptor beta chains were read from a single sample in a study of T cells in Graves' hyperthyroidism and ophthalmopathy. TCRdb re-called the multiplex PCR reads with MiXCR, one entry per CDR3 protein. The profile shows approximately 640,000 distinct CDR3 sequences, about 45% of them singletons. Sequencing was done on a sample of peripheral blood or thyroid tissue (not recorded which). The source is an adult man with Graves' disease, either hyperthyroidism or ophthalmopathy (not recorded which). CDR3s include the opening cysteine and the closing phenylalanine or tryptophan. The D gene is left open where the match is weak. Clone sizes are given selectively: once, few, many, or a class where the clone is expanded.

J gene: TRBJ1-4; clone size: NA; V gene: TRBV20-1; D gene: NA; CDR3 DNA: TGCAGTGCTAGGGGTCCTGGAGGCCATGAAAAACTGTTTTTT; CDR3 protein: CSARGPGGHEKLFF
J gene: TRBJ2-5; clone size: NA; V gene: TRBV6-6; D gene: NA; CDR3 DNA: TGTGCCAGCAGTTACAAAGAGACCCAGTACTTC; CDR3 protein: CASSYKETQYF
J gene: TRBJ1-6; clone size: NA; V gene: TRBV12-3/TRBV12-4; D gene: TRBD1; CDR3 DNA: TGTGCCAGCAGTTTAGATGGGACAGGGAGCGGTTCACCCCTCCACTTT; CDR3 protein: CASSLDGTGSGSPLHF
J gene: TRBJ1-4; clone size: NA; V gene: TRBV7-9; D gene: NA; CDR3 DNA: TGTGCCAGCAGCCTAGCCGCAAAACTGTTTTTT; CDR3 protein: CASSLAAKLFF
J gene: TRBJ1-5; clone size: few; V gene: TRBV20-1; D gene: NA; CDR3 DNA: TGCAGTGCTAGACCGAATCGGGGACAGCCCCAGCATTTT; CDR3 protein: CSARPNRGQPQHF
J gene: TRBJ2-7; clone size: NA; V gene: TRBV29-1; D gene: TRBD1; CDR3 DNA: TGCAGCGTTGATGACAGGGGCTACGAGCAGTACTTC; CDR3 protein: CSVDDRGYEQYF
J gene: TRBJ2-6; clone size: many; V gene: TRBV2; D gene: TRBD1; CDR3 DNA: TGTGCCAGCAGTGGGACAGGGGGCTCTGGGGCCAACGTCCTGACTTTC; CDR3 protein: CASSGTGGSGANVLTF
J gene: TRBJ2-7; clone size: NA; V gene: TRBV12-3/TRBV12-4; D gene: NA; CDR3 DNA: TGTGCCAGCAGATCTGGAATCGAGCAGTACTTC; CDR3 protein: CASRSGIEQYF
J gene: TRBJ1-1; clone size: NA; V gene: TRBV5-5; D gene: NA; CDR3 DNA: TGTGCCAGCAGTCCGGCGGGGAGCGGGAACACTGAAGCTTTCTTT; CDR3 protein: CASSPAGSGNTEAFF
J gene: TRBJ1-5; clone size: few; V gene: TRBV7-9; D gene: NA; CDR3 DNA: TGTGCCAGCAGCTCCGTCAATCAGCCCCAGCATTTT; CDR3 protein: CASSSVNQPQHF
J gene: TRBJ1-3; clone size: few; V gene: TRBV7-2; D gene: NA; CDR3 DNA: TGTGCCAGCAGCTTAGGGTACGGCAGAACTACATACTCTGGAAACACCATATATTTT; CDR3 protein: CASSLGYGRTTYSGNTIYF
J gene: TRBJ1-4; clone size: NA; V gene: TRBV7-2; D gene: TRBD1; CDR3 DNA: TGTGCCAGCAGCCGCGGACAGGGGAGGGGTAATGAAAAACTGTTTTTT; CDR3 protein: CASSRGQGRGNEKLFF
J gene: TRBJ1-3; clone size: few; V gene: TRBV20-1; D gene: NA; CDR3 DNA: TGCAGTGCTAGAGATCTAAGGAAATTGGGAAACACCATATATTTT; CDR3 protein: CSARDLRKLGNTIYF
J gene: TRBJ1-5; clone size: NA; V gene: TRBV20-1; D gene: NA; CDR3 DNA: TGCAGTGCTAGCTCACAGGGAGGTCAGCCCCAGCATTTT; CDR3 protein: CSASSQGGQPQHF
J gene: TRBJ1-2; clone size: many; V gene: TRBV19; D gene: TRBD1; CDR3 DNA: TGCGCCAGCAGCACAGGGGGCAGCTATGGCTACACCTTC; CDR3 protein: CASSTGGSYGYTF
J gene: TRBJ1-3; clone size: NA; V gene: TRBV6-5; D gene: NA; CDR3 DNA: TGTGCCAGCAGTTACTCGCCGGGGAGCTCTGGAAACACCATATATTTT; CDR3 protein: CASSYSPGSSGNTIYF
J gene: TRBJ2-7; clone size: many; V gene: TRBV2; D gene: NA; CDR3 DNA: TGTGCCAGCAGCAGGGATTTCGGGGGCGAGCAGTACTTC; CDR3 protein: CASSRDFGGEQYF
J gene: TRBJ2-5; clone size: NA; V gene: TRBV20-1; D gene: NA; CDR3 DNA: TGCAGTGCTAGGGACACCCCAGAGACCCAGTACTTC; CDR3 protein: CSARDTPETQYF
J gene: TRBJ2-7; clone size: NA; V gene: TRBV7-8; D gene: NA; CDR3 DNA: TGTGCCAGCAGCCAAGCGAGTGGTGGGCGGCTGGTTGAGCAGTACTTC; CDR3 protein: CASSQASGGRLVEQYF
J gene: TRBJ1-1; clone size: NA; V gene: TRBV11-1; D gene: NA; CDR3 DNA: TGTGCCAGCAGCTTAATAAGTGGGTCTGAAGCTTTCTTT; CDR3 protein: CASSLISGSEAFF
J gene: TRBJ1-4; clone size: NA; V gene: TRBV25-1; D gene: NA; CDR3 DNA: TGTGCCAGCAGTTACTCGCGTGGGGAAAAACTGGTTTTT; CDR3 protein: CASSYSRGEKLVF
J gene: TRBJ1-6; clone size: NA; V gene: TRBV7-8; D gene: NA; CDR3 DNA: TGTGCCCACCGTCCAGGGAGCTCCTATAATTCACCCCTCCACTTT; CDR3 protein: CAHRPGSSYNSPLHF
J gene: TRBJ2-7; clone size: many; V gene: TRBV20-1; D gene: TRBD1; CDR3 DNA: TGCAGTGCTCAGGACAGGGTATTCTCCTACGAGCAGTACTTC; CDR3 protein: CSAQDRVFSYEQYF
J gene: TRBJ2-7; clone size: once; V gene: TRBV19; D gene: TRBD2; CDR3 DNA: TGTGCCAGTAGTATGGAGGCGGGAGCCGCCAACGAGCAGTACTTC; CDR3 protein: CASSMEAGAANEQYF
J gene: TRBJ1-5; clone size: few; V gene: TRBV7-9; D gene: NA; CDR3 DNA: TGTGCCAGCAGCGTAGGGGCCCTTAGCAATCAGCCCCAGCATTTT; CDR3 protein: CASSVGALSNQPQHF
J gene: TRBJ1-5; clone size: few; V gene: TRBV5-6; D gene: NA; CDR3 DNA: TGTGCCAGCAGCTTGGCCGATTTTAGTCAGCCCCAGCATTTT; CDR3 protein: CASSLADFSQPQHF